A single T cell receptor (beta chain) is shown here with its context. Profiled with immunoSEQ multiplex PCR; TCRdb holds only in-frame clones, not every one. The sample yields under 650,000 clones, 90% to 96% seen once. A CD45RA+ naive subset and a CD45RA-negative memory subset were split from CD4+ cells. This specimen belongs to a study of shared clonotypes between healthy human individuals. Trimming took 0 bases from V and 0 from J, leaving 7 bases between them. Germline CDR1 and CDR2: SGHDT and YYEEEE. This CDR3 spans 15 amino acids. The TCR originated in a woman in her twenties or thirties in good health. Sequencing was carried out using naive CD4+ T cells sorted from blood. Noted subset: CD45RA+ positively selected. The rearrangement links TRBV5-6 to TRBJ1-5; the D is unclear. The CDR3 reads CASSLGYNSNQPQHF. The CDR3 DNA sequence: TGTGCCAGCAGCTTGGGGTATAATAGCAATCAGCCCCAGCATTTT.